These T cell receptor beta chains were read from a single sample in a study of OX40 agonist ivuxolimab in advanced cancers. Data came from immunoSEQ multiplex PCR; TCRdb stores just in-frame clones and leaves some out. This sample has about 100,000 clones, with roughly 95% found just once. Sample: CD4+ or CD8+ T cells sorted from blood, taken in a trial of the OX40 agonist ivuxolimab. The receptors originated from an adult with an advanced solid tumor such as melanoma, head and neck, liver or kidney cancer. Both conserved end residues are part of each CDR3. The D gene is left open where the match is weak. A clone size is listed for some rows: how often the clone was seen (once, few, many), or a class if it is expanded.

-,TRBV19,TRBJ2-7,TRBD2,CASSSSGGTYEQYF,TGTGCCAGTAGTTCTAGCGGGGGTACCTACGAGCAGTACTTC
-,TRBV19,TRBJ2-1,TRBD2,CASRTPGGGYNEQFF,TGTGCCAGTAGGACCCCGGGGGGAGGTTACAATGAGCAGTTCTTC
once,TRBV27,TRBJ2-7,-,CASSPQGLGQYF,TGTGCCAGCAGTCCCCAGGGTCTGGGGCAGTACTTC
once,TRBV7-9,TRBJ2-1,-,CASSLSTSNNNEQFF,TGTGCCAGCAGCTTATCTACTAGTAATAACAATGAGCAGTTCTTC
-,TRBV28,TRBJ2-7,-,CASSSRDIYEQYF,TGTGCCAGCAGCTCCAGGGATATCTACGAGCAGTACTTC
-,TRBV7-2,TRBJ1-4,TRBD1,CASSLFTGGGYEKLFF,TGTGCCAGCAGCTTATTCACAGGGGGCGGTTATGAAAAACTGTTTTTT
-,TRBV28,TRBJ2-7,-,CASSLSGQPYEQYF,TGTGCCAGCAGTTTATCAGGGCAGCCGTACGAGCAGTACTTC
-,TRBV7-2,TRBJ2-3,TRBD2,CASSVSGGGTDTQYF,TGTGCCAGCAGCGTCAGCGGGGGAGGCACAGATACGCAGTATTTT
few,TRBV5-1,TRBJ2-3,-,CASRVLEDTQYF,TGCGCCAGCAGGGTCCTGGAAGATACGCAGTATTTT
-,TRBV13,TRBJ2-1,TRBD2,CASSLSGLAEPEQFF,TGTGCCAGCAGCTTGAGCGGACTAGCGGAGCCTGAGCAGTTCTTC
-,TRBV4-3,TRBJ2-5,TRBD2,CASSQERPTSAGETQYF,TGCGCCAGCAGCCAAGAACGCCCGACTAGCGCGGGGGAGACCCAGTACTTC
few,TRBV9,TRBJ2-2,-,CASSVEGVGGYGELFF,TGTGCCAGCAGCGTAGAGGGGGTTGGAGGTTACGGGGAGCTGTTTTTT
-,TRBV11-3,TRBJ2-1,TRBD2,CASSEGLAGGRNEQFF,TGTGCCAGCAGCGAGGGACTAGCGGGGGGGAGGAATGAGCAGTTCTTC
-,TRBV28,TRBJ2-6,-,CASSPWTLYSGANVLTF,TGTGCCAGCAGTCCCTGGACACTCTACTCTGGGGCCAACGTCCTGACTTTC
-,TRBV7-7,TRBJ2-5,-,CASSRIGQQSETQYF,TGTGCCAGCAGCCGCATAGGACAGCAATCAGAGACCCAGTACTTC
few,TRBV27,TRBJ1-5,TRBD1,CASSPLQGADQPQHF,TGTGCCAGCAGTCCCCTGCAGGGGGCCGATCAGCCCCAGCATTTT
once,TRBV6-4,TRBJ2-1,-,CASRPDRAAENEQFF,TGTGCCAGCAGGCCGGACCGAGCCGCGGAAAATGAGCAGTTCTTC
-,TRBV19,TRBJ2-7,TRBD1,CASSLGQGAYEQYF,TGTGCCAGTAGTCTCGGACAGGGGGCGTACGAGCAGTACTTC
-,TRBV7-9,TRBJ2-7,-,CASSLAPSRRVTYEQYF,TGTGCCAGCAGCTTAGCACCTAGCCGGAGGGTAACCTACGAGCAGTACTTC
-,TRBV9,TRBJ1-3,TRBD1,CASSGTGGLRTIYF,TGTGCCAGCAGCGGGACAGGGGGCTTACGGACCATATATTTT
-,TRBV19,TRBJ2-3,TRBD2,CVSGRALGADTQYF,TGTGTTAGCGGGAGGGCCCTCGGCGCAGATACGCAGTATTTT
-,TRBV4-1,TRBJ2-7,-,CASSQEGRAYEQYF,TGCGCCAGCAGCCAAGAGGGCAGGGCTTACGAGCAGTACTTC
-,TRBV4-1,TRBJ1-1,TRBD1,CASSQDRQTGRPGWGPNTEAFF,TGCGCCAGCAGCCAAGATAGGCAGACAGGGAGACCTGGTTGGGGACCAAACACTGAAGCTTTCTTT
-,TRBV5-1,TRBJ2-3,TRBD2,CASKVSGFSTDTQYF,TGCGCCAGCAAGGTTAGCGGGTTTAGCACAGATACGCAGTATTTT
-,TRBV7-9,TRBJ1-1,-,CASSLEGRPEAFF,TGTGCCAGCAGCTTAGAAGGTCGGCCAGAAGCTTTCTTT
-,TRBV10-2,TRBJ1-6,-,CASSPSGYNSPLHF,TGCGCCAGCAGTCCGTCGGGATATAATTCACCCCTCCACTTT
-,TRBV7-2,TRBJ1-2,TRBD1,CASSSQGANYGYTF,TGTGCCAGCAGCTCACAGGGGGCTAACTATGGCTACACCTTC
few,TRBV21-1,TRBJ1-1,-,CARTALNTEAFF,TGTGCCAGAACAGCGTTGAACACTGAAGCTTTCTTT
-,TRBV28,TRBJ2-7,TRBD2,CASSSPGGPSYEQYF,TGTGCCAGCAGTTCTCCGGGGGGACCTTCCTACGAGCAGTACTTC
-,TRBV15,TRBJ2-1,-,CATSRDTGQSYNEQFF,TGTGCCACCAGCAGGGATACGGGACAATCCTACAATGAGCAGTTCTTC
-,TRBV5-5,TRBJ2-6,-,CASSLSGSGANVLTF,TGTGCCAGCAGTTTGAGTGGCTCTGGGGCCAACGTCCTGACTTTC
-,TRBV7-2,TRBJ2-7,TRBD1,CASSLGQGAYEQYF,TGTGCCAGCAGCCTTGGACAGGGGGCATACGAGCAGTACTTC
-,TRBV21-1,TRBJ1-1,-,CASSKVNERGRATEAFF,TGTGCCAGCAGCAAAGTAAACGAGAGGGGGCGGGCAACTGAAGCTTTCTTT
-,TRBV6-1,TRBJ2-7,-,CATHRNYEQYF,TGTGCCACCCATAGGAACTACGAGCAGTACTTC
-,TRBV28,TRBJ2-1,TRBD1,CASSQPGQGYNEQFF,TGTGCCAGCAGCCAACCGGGACAGGGGTACAATGAGCAGTTCTTC
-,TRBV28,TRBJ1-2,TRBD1,CASSSKTGGDGYTF,TGTGCCAGCAGTTCTAAGACAGGGGGAGATGGCTACACCTTC
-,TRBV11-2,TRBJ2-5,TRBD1,CASRYRGQGLETQYF,TGTGCCAGCAGGTACCGGGGACAGGGTTTGGAGACCCAGTACTTC
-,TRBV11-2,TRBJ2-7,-,CASCDREGALCEQYF,TGTGCCAGCTGTGACAGGGAGGGGGCTTTGTGTGAGCAGTACTTC
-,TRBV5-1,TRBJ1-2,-,CASSRNKNYGYTF,TGCGCCAGCAGCCGCAATAAGAACTATGGCTACACCTTC
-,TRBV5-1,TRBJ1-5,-,CASSLDTGYGPQHF,TGCGCCAGCAGCTTGGACACAGGGTATGGTCCCCAGCATTTT
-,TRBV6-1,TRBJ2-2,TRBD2,CASILAVTNTGELFF,TGTGCCAGCATTCTAGCGGTAACGAACACCGGGGAGCTGTTTTTT
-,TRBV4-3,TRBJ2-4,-,CASSQEAQRSKNIQYF,TGCGCCAGCAGCCAAGAAGCCCAGCGCAGTAAAAACATTCAGTACTTC
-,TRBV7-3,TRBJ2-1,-,CASSVTGTNNEQFF,TGTGCCAGCAGCGTTACCGGGACCAACAATGAGCAGTTCTTC
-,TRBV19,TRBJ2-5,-,CASSTGVFRAETQYF,TGTGCCAGTAGTACAGGGGTATTCCGGGCAGAGACCCAGTACTTC
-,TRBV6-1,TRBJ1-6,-,CASMTQYNSPLHF,TGTGCCAGCATGACACAGTATAATTCACCCCTCCACTTT
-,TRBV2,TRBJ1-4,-,CASRPREGEKLFF,TGTGCCAGCAGGCCCAGGGAAGGTGAAAAACTGTTTTTT